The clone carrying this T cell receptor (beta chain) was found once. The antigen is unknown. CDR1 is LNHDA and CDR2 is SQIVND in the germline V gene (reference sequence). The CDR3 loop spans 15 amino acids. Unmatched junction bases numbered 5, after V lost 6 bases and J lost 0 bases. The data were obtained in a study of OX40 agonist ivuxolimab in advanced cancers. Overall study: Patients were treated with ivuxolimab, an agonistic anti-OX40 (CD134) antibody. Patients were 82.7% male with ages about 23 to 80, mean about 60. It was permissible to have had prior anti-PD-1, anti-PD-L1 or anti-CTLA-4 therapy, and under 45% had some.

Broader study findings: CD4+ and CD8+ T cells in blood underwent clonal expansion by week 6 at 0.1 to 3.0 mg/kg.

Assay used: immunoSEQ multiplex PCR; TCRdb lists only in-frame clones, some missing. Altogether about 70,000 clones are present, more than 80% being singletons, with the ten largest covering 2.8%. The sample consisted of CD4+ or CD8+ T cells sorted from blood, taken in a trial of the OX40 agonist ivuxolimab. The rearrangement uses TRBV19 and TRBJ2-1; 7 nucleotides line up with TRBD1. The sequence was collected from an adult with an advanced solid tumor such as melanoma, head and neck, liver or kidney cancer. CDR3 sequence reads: CASSQGVASYNEQFF. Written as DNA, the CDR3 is TGTGCCAGTAGCCAGGGGGTAGCCTCCTACAATGAGCAGTTCTTC.